The 32 T cell receptor beta chains below all came from one sample that was sequenced in a study of blood T cell repertoires in COVID-19. The table came from immunoSEQ multiplex PCR; TCRdb's copy has only in-frame clones and leaves some out. The sample lists 380,000 or so clones; 80% to 90% were seen once. Source material: peripheral blood. All receptors derive from a man aged 40-49 years with acute or convalescent COVID-19.

The chain couples TRBV5-8 to TRBJ2-7, with 7 positions matching TRBD1. The CDR3 length is 14 residues. The germline gives CDR1 SGHTS, CDR2 YDEGEE. Losses at the gene ends were 1 base for V and 3 bases for J; bases not matched to a gene: 4. The CDR3 nucleotides are TGTGCCAGCAGCTTGACAGACAGGGTCTACGAGCAGTACTTC. It is translated as CASSLTDRVYEQYF.

The chain uses TRBV2 and TRBJ2-5, with a tentative D call TRBD1 (7 bases). Trimming stripped 0 bases from V and 1 base from J, with 15 bases between. The CDR3 covers 17 residues. CDR1 is SNHLY and CDR2 is FYNNEI in the germline V gene. CDR3 nucleotide sequence: TGTGCCAGCAGTGAAGCGCTTCCGGAGGGGGCCCAAGAGACCCAGTACTTC. It translates to CASSEALPEGAQETQYF.

The chain employs TRBV7-9 and TRBJ1-2, with 8 nucleotides matching TRBD1. Germline CDR1 and CDR2: SEHNR and FQNEAQ (reference sequence). The CDR3 is made up of 14 amino acids. V dropped 5 bases and J dropped 2; count of bases not matched to a gene: 4. CDR3 amino acids: CASSPTGENYGYTF. CDR3 DNA sequence: TGTGCCAGCAGCCCGACAGGGGAAAACTATGGCTACACCTTC.

The rearrangement uses TRBV28 and TRBJ2-2; D may be TRBD2 (5 bases). The germline gives CDR1 MDHEN, CDR2 SYDVKM. CDR3 length: 14 amino acids. The ends were cut back, 2 bases at V and 4 bases at J, with 8 bases in the middle. The CDR3 DNA follows: TGTGCCAGCAGTTTAGGTGCGGGCACCGGGGAGCTGTTTTTT. Encoded protein: CASSLGAGTGELFF.

The V gene is TRBV7-2, the J gene TRBJ1-6; 8 nucleotides align to TRBD1. V shed 4 bases and J 7 bases; nucleotides not matched to a gene: 3. The CDR3 covers 14 residues. Germline assignment: CDR1 SGHTA and CDR2 FQGNSA. CDR3 coding DNA: TGTGCCAGCAGCTACAGGGGGTCAAATTCACCCCTCCACTTT. Residues: CASSYRGSNSPLHF.

The rearrangement joins TRBV12-2 to TRBJ1-1; TRBD1 is the table's D call and was not checked against the DNA. TRBV12-2 is classified as a pseudogene. This CDR3 is built from 12 residues. CDR3 protein: CARDRGCTEAFF. The CDR3, as DNA: TGTGCACGGGACAGGGGTTGCACTGAAGCTTTCTTT.

This chain links TRBV6-1 with TRBJ2-7; maybe TRBD1 (5 bases). Germline V gene sequence: CDR1 MNHNS, CDR2 SASEGT. CDR3 length: 15 residues. Trimming stripped 1 base from V and 0 bases from J, with 10 bases between. DNA for the CDR3: TGTGCCAGCAGTGAAGGGCAGGGCCCCTCCTACGAGCAGTACTTC. The encoded protein is CASSEGQGPSYEQYF.

This clone appeared a single time. This chain links TRBV29-1 with TRBJ1-1; D uncertain. Germline V CDR1 and CDR2: SQVTM, ANQGSEA. The CDR3 spans 13 residues. The ends were cut back, 4 bases at V and 3 bases at J, with 12 bases in the middle. DNA for the CDR3: TGCAGCGTTGTCGAGGGCGGGGACACTGAAGCTTTCTTT. Translating it yields CSVVEGGDTEAFF.

The genes are TRBV19 and TRBJ2-6, with TRBD1 matching over 7 bases. The trim removed 1 base at V and 3 bases at J, leaving 6 bases unmatched. The CDR3 sequence is 17 residues long. The V gene's germline CDR1 is LNHDA and CDR2 SQIVND (reference sequence). The CDR3 reads CASSIASGTVGANVLTF. In DNA form, the CDR3 reads TGTGCCAGTAGTATAGCCTCTGGGACAGTTGGGGCCAACGTCCTGACTTTC.

The J gene is TRBJ1-6, the V gene TRBV9; D call uncertain. The V gene lost 0 bases and the J gene lost 2 bases, with 9 bases spanning the gap. Germline loops: CDR1 SGDLS, CDR2 YYNGEE. The CDR3 contains 16 residues. CDR3 nucleotides: TGTGCCAGCAGCGTAGCGGAGGGTGCCTATAATTCACCCCTCCACTTT. Amino acids: CASSVAEGAYNSPLHF.

This chain joins TRBV5-1 and TRBJ2-7, with 7 bases aligning to TRBD1. The germline gives CDR1 SGHRS, CDR2 YFSETQ. This CDR3 comprises 15 residues. With 1 base clipped from V and 2 bases from J, the junction kept 6 bases outside the gene matches. CDR3 sequence: CASSLFGQAPYEQYF. In DNA form, the CDR3 reads TGCGCCAGCAGCTTGTTCGGACAGGCCCCCTACGAGCAGTACTTC.

Only a few counts were recorded for this clone. The genes are TRBV29-1 and TRBJ1-1; D uncertain. CDR1 and CDR2 (germline): SQVTM, ANQGSEA. Trimming took off 2 bases at V and 3 bases at J, with 10 bases between the two ends. CDR3 size: 13 residues. CDR3 protein: CSVESPLDTEAFF. The DNA for the CDR3 is TGCAGCGTTGAATCCCCCTTAGACACTGAAGCTTTCTTT.

CDR3: CASSNQLASGNTIYF. CDR3 bases: TGTGCCAGCAGCAATCAGCTAGCGTCTGGAAACACCATATATTTT. The chain uses TRBV21-1 and TRBJ1-3. TRBV21-1 constitutes a pseudogene. CDR3 length equals 15 residues.

In DNA form, the CDR3 reads TGCGCCAGCAGCCAAGTCAGAGGGCGTTATAATGAAAAACTGTTTTTT. Translation gives CASSQVRGRYNEKLFF. J is TRBJ1-4 and V is TRBV4-1; D gene uncertain. Germline CDR1 MGHRA, CDR2 YSYEKL. This CDR3 has 16 residues. V lost 1 base, J lost 4 bases, and 13 bases lay in between.

The J gene is TRBJ2-7, the V gene TRBV12-3 or TRBV12-4, with D unclear. Trimming left V 0 bases short and J 5 bases short, with 8 bases between. This CDR3 region has 13 residues. The CDR3 loop reads CASSLAYIHEQYF. Here the CDR3 DNA reads TGTGCCAGCAGTTTAGCGTATATCCACGAGCAGTACTTC.

The chain links TRBV4-1 to TRBJ2-7, with 9 nucleotides matching TRBD2. Germline V gene sequence: CDR1 MGHRA, CDR2 YSYEKL. The CDR3 is 14 residues long. The V and J ends lost 3 bases and 4 bases, in that order; junction bases with no gene match: 4. The chain's CDR3 is CASSHEREVYEQYF. The CDR3 DNA reads TGCGCCAGCAGCCACGAGCGGGAGGTATACGAGCAGTACTTC.

The V and J genes are TRBV25-1 and TRBJ2-5; maybe TRBD1 (5 bases). Trimming stripped 4 bases from V and 13 bases from J, with 13 bases between. The CDR3 runs 11 residues. Germline V gives CDR1 MGHDK, CDR2 SYGVNS. As DNA, the CDR3 is TGTGCCAGCAGTGGGGGCCCTTTTTGGTACTTC. Protein sequence: CASSGGPFWYF.

CDR3: CASSRTGGGNEQFF. The DNA of the CDR3 is TGTGCCAGCAGTCGGACAGGGGGCGGCAATGAGCAGTTCTTC. This sequence joins TRBV11-3 and TRBJ2-1, with 11 bases matching TRBD1. From germline, CDR1 is SGHNT and CDR2 YENEEA. V dropped 6 bases and J dropped 6; count of bases not matched to a gene: 4. The CDR3 extends over 14 amino acids.

V is TRBV19 and J is TRBJ2-3; D is ambiguous. This CDR3 contains 14 residues. The V and J ends lost 1 base and 2 bases respectively, with 7 bases between them. Germline CDR1 and CDR2: LNHDA and SQIVND (reference sequence). The CDR3 loop reads CASSIGAATDTQYF. CDR3 sequence (DNA): TGTGCCAGTAGTATAGGGGCTGCCACAGATACGCAGTATTTT.

The chain couples TRBV28 to TRBJ1-5; weak D call: TRBD1 (5 bases). Germline CDR1 and CDR2: MDHEN and SYDVKM. The CDR3 has 18 residues. Trimming stripped 1 base from V and 7 bases from J, with 23 bases between. The CDR3 region has the DNA TGTGCCAGCAGTTTATTTGACCTCCGGGACCGCGGAGGGCAGCCCCAGCATTTT. Amino acids: CASSLFDLRDRGGQPQHF.

This clone was seen just once. The rearrangement joins TRBV23-1 to TRBJ2-3; D possibly corresponds to TRBD1 (6 bases). TRBV23-1 is an ORF, and what it does is uncertain. This CDR3 has 17 residues. Trimming removed 8 bases from V and 4 bases from J, with 25 bases in between. In DNA form, the CDR3 reads TGCGCCAGCCCACGAAATCGGGACACTAACGACGCAGATACGCAGTATTTT. Translating it yields CASPRNRDTNDADTQYF.

The genes are TRBV6-6 and TRBJ2-3; 10 nucleotides agree with TRBD1. The CDR3 extends over 14 amino acids. CDR1 and CDR2 (germline): MNHNY, SVGAGI (reference sequence). Losses at the gene ends were 6 bases for V and 7 bases for J; bases not matched to a gene: 7. For the CDR3, the DNA is TGTGCCAGCAGCCCGACAGGGGGCGAGAATACGCAGTATTTT. This encodes CASSPTGGENTQYF.

This chain links TRBV7-9 with TRBJ2-1; tentative D call: TRBD2 (5 bases). The CDR3 extends over 12 amino acids. Looked up from germline, CDR1 is SEHNR and CDR2 is FQNEAQ (reference sequence). Between the trimmed V and J ends, which lost 4 bases and 8 bases, there was a span of 9 bases. Here the CDR3 DNA reads TGTGCCAGCAGCTCATTGAGGGATGAGCAGTTCTTC. This gives the protein CASSSLRDEQFF.

Concerning this clone itself: The same CDR3 can be traced to other DNA sequences in this sample. This sequence joins TRBV18 and TRBJ2-5; D is possibly TRBD2 (5 bases). The CDR3 is made up of 13 amino acids. Germline-derived CDR1 and CDR2 are KGHSH and LQKENI. V lost 4 bases, J lost 2 bases, and 8 bases lay in between. CDR3 bases: TGTGCCAGCTCACGCGGGTCTCAAGAGACCCAGTACTTC. Protein: CASSRGSQETQYF.

V usage is TRBV4-1 and J usage is TRBJ2-7, with TRBD1 matching 9 bases. This CDR3 has 16 residues. The V gene's germline CDR1 is MGHRA and CDR2 YSYEKL. The V and J ends lost 4 bases and 3 bases, in that order; junction bases with no gene match: 10. The CDR3 loop is CASSPKGTGSFYEQYF. Written as DNA, the CDR3 is TGCGCCAGCAGCCCCAAGGGGACAGGGAGTTTCTACGAGCAGTACTTC.

The gene calls are TRBV6-6 and TRBJ1-5, with 8 bases identical to TRBD1. Trimming at V came to 5 bases and at J to 6 bases, leaving 12 bases not matched to a gene. Germline values: CDR1 MNHNY, CDR2 SVGAGI (reference sequence). The CDR3 extends over 16 amino acids. CDR3 amino acids: CASSRVRQGASQPQHF. In nucleotides, the CDR3 is TGTGCCAGCAGTAGAGTTCGCCAGGGGGCAAGTCAGCCCCAGCATTTT.

A single count supports this clone. This rearrangement joins TRBV20-1 to TRBJ1-2; D may be TRBD1 (6 bases). The CDR3 consists of 11 residues. Germline values: CDR1 DFQATT, CDR2 SNEGSKA (reference sequence). V was trimmed by 6 bases and J by 1 base, leaving 6 bases between them. CDR3 sequence (DNA): TGCAGTGCGGACAGTAACTATGGCTACACCTTC. The encoded protein is CSADSNYGYTF.

The chain links TRBV4-1 to TRBJ2-3, with D perhaps TRBD2 (6 bases). Trimming left V 5 bases short and J 2 bases short, with 23 bases between. This CDR3 is 18 amino acids long. The V gene's germline CDR1 is MGHRA and CDR2 YSYEKL. The CDR3 reads CASSSSRGSSDHTDTQYF. The CDR3 DNA reads as TGCGCCAGCAGCTCGTCCCGGGGGTCCAGCGACCACACAGATACGCAGTATTTT.

V is TRBV7-2 and J is TRBJ1-6; D not resolved. The V gene's germline CDR1 is SGHTA and CDR2 FQGNSA. This CDR3 is built from 15 residues. V was clipped by 1 base and J by 4 bases, with 8 bases between them. DNA of the CDR3: TGTGCCAGCAGCTTAGTGTACCAGTATAATTCACCCCTCCACTTT. The encoded protein is CASSLVYQYNSPLHF. The full variable domain, in which reference TRBV7-2 and TRBJ1-6 provide the parts outside the CDR3, is GAGVSQSPSNKVTEKGKDVELRCDPISGHTALYWYRQSLGQGLEFLIYFQGNSAPDKSGLPSDRFSAERTGGSVSTLTIQRTQQEDSAVYLCASSLVYQYNSPLHFGNGTRLTVT.

Turning to this clone: This sample includes further DNA sequences coding for the same CDR3. The chain combines TRBV5-6 with TRBJ1-5; no firm D call. The germline V gene has CDR1 SGHDT and CDR2 YYEEEE. The CDR3 length is 13 residues. V dropped 0 bases and J dropped 4 bases, with 5 bases sitting between them. The CDR3 spells CASSLGVNQPQHF. The CDR3 DNA sequence: TGTGCCAGCAGCTTGGGCGTAAATCAGCCCCAGCATTTT.

This chain uses TRBV5-4 with TRBJ2-2, with D possibly being TRBD1 (6 bases). Trimming stripped 0 bases from V and 2 bases from J, with 14 bases between. This CDR3 is built from 17 residues. The germline gives CDR1 SGHNT, CDR2 YYREEE (reference sequence). In DNA, the CDR3 is TGTGCCAGCAGCTTGGGGGGGCGCGGACCTAACACCGGGGAGCTGTTTTTT. This translates into CASSLGGRGPNTGELFF. Complete variable domain (other parts from reference TRBV5-4 and TRBJ2-2): ETGVTQSPTHLIKTRGQQVTLRCSSQSGHNTVSWYQQALGQGPQFIFQYYREEENGRGNFPPRFSGLQFPNYSSELNVNALELDDSALYLCASSLGGRGPNTGELFFGEGSRLTVL.

The chain links TRBV10-3 to TRBJ2-7; possible D gene TRBD2, 6 bases. Germline assignment: CDR1 ENHRY and CDR2 SYGVKD. V lost 4 bases and J 4 bases, leaving 14 bases between the germline ends. This CDR3 has 14 residues. The CDR3 DNA follows: TGTGCCATCAGTGGAGGGAGGCGAAGGTACGAGCAGTACTTC. Translating it yields CAISGGRRRYEQYF.